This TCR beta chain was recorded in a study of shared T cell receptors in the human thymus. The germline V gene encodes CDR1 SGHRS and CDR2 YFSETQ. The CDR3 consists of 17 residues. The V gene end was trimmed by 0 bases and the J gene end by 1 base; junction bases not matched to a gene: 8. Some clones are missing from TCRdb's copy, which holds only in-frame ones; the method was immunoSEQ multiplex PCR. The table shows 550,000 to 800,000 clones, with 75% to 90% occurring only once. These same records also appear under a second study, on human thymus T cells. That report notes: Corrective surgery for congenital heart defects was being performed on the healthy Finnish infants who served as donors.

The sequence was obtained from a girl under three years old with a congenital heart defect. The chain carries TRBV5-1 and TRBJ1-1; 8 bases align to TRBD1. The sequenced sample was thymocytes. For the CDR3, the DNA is TGCGCCAGCAGCTTGGTGGTGACAGGGGTCCCGAACACTGAAGCTTTCTTT. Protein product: CASSLVVTGVPNTEAFF.